Presented here are 21 T cell receptor beta chains from one specimen sequenced in a study of T cell responses to AZD1222 COVID-19 vaccine. Clones were read by immunoSEQ multiplex PCR, and TCRdb kept only the in-frame ones, dropping some. In the table there are some 92,000 clones, around 89% of which are singletons. Specimen: peripheral blood, collected on day 0 of AZD1222 vaccination. The receptor source for this set is an adult in good health.

This chain links TRBV3-1 (or the pseudogene TRBV3-2) with TRBJ2-7; 9 nucleotides line up with TRBD2. Germline CDR1 is LGHDT and CDR2 is YNNKEL (reference sequence). The CDR3 contains 15 residues. The ends lost 2 bases at V and 3 bases at J; junction bases unmatched: 5. Here the CDR3 DNA reads TGTGCCAGCAGCCAAATAGCGGGAGTGAGCTACGAGCAGTACTTC. It is translated as CASSQIAGVSYEQYF.

This chain connects TRBV27 to TRBJ2-7; 10 bases agree with TRBD2. The CDR3 length is 15 residues. Trimming removed 3 bases from V and 3 bases from J; junction bases left unmatched: 5. Germline CDR1 MNHEY, CDR2 SMNVEV (reference sequence). CDR3 in amino acids: CASSFEASGSYEQYF. DNA of the CDR3: TGTGCCAGCAGTTTCGAGGCTAGCGGGAGCTACGAGCAGTACTTC.

The chain has TRBV27 and TRBJ1-5, with a possible D match to TRBD1 (5 bases). The V and J ends lost 6 bases and 4 bases respectively, with 16 bases between them. There are 15 residues in the CDR3. CDR1 MNHEY and CDR2 SMNVEV come from the germline V gene (reference sequence). As DNA, the CDR3 is TGTGCCAGCAGATTGCGGGGCGCCCTAAATCAGCCCCAGCATTTT. Translating it yields CASRLRGALNQPQHF.

This sequence joins TRBV27 and TRBJ2-7; 11 nucleotides match TRBD2. The CDR3 runs to 15 residues. The ends lost 5 bases at V and 4 bases at J; junction bases unmatched: 7. Germline V gene lookup returns CDR1 MNHEY and CDR2 SMNVEV (reference sequence). CDR3 sequence: CASSPQTSGIYEQYF. The CDR3 nucleotides read TGTGCCAGCAGTCCCCAGACTAGCGGGATTTACGAGCAGTACTTC.

In DNA form, the CDR3 reads TGTGCCAGCAGTCCACTCGACAGAGACACTGAAGCTTTCTTT. Translation gives CASSPLDRDTEAFF. The rearrangement uses TRBV27 and TRBJ1-1; the D gene is possibly TRBD1 (5 bases). CDR3 length: 14 residues. Trimming cost V 5 bases and J 3 bases, with 13 bases left between them. Germline V lookup: CDR1 MNHEY, CDR2 SMNVEV (reference sequence).

The sample holds one count of this clone. The CDR3 region is CASSQGPPGQRNQPQHF. DNA of the CDR3: TGTGCCAGCAGCCAAGGACCCCCGGGACAGCGCAATCAGCCCCAGCATTTT. V and J are TRBV3-1 (or the pseudogene TRBV3-2) and TRBJ1-5; 7 positions match TRBD1. Trimming took 1 base from V and 2 from J; bases not matched to a gene: 8. The CDR3 consists of 17 residues. Germline V lookup: CDR1 LGHDT, CDR2 YNNKEL (reference sequence).

The V and J genes are TRBV30 and TRBJ1-2; 7 bases are shared with TRBD1. The CDR3 length is 18 residues. Germline assignment: CDR1 GTSNPN and CDR2 SVGIG (reference sequence). Trimming at V came to 4 bases and at J to 0 bases, leaving 17 bases not matched to a gene. The CDR3 DNA reads as TGTGCCTGGACTTGGGGGGTTCCGGACAGGAGCGCTAACTATGGCTACACCTTC. As protein: CAWTWGVPDRSANYGYTF. Based on the CDR3 plus reference TRBV30 and TRBJ1-2, the full variable domain is SQTIHQWPATLVQPVGSPLSLECTVEGTSNPNLYWYRQAAGRGLQLLFYSVGIGQISSEVPQNLSASRPQDRQFILSSKKLLLSDSGFYLCAWTWGVPDRSANYGYTFGSGTRLTVV.

This chain joins TRBV28 and TRBJ1-2, with a possible D match to TRBD1 (5 bases). Trimming took off 4 bases at V and 4 bases at J, with 22 bases between the two ends. CDR3 length: 17 residues. Germline values: CDR1 MDHEN, CDR2 SYDVKM. CDR3 sequence reads: CASSSTAQGGTIYGYTF. CDR3 DNA: TGTGCCAGCAGTTCAACGGCTCAGGGCGGCACAATCTATGGCTACACCTTC.

The chain employs TRBV6-5 and TRBJ1-2; 10 bases fit TRBD1. This CDR3 is 14 amino acids long. The V segment lost 5 bases and the J segment 2 bases; nucleotides outside the gene matches: 2. Germline V CDR1 and CDR2: MNHEY, SVGAGI. The DNA of the CDR3 is TGTGCCAGCAGTAGGACAGGGGGGAACTATGGCTACACCTTC. Amino acid sequence: CASSRTGGNYGYTF.

The chain joins TRBV14 to TRBJ2-7; D possibly corresponds to TRBD2 (5 bases). CDR3 size: 17 residues. Germline V gene lookup returns CDR1 SGHDN and CDR2 FVKESK. Trimming pared 4 bases from V and 5 bases from J, leaving 24 bases between. The CDR3 spells CASSPGLIRGGEDEQYF. The DNA for the CDR3 is TGTGCCAGCAGCCCGGGGTTGATCCGCGGAGGAGAGGACGAGCAGTACTTC.

The chain employs TRBV27 and TRBJ1-2, with 9 bases lining up with TRBD1. V trimming: 5 bases; J trimming: 6 bases; junction bases outside the gene matches: 16. The CDR3 is made up of 17 amino acids. Germline loops: CDR1 MNHEY, CDR2 SMNVEV (reference sequence). The CDR3 region has the DNA TGTGCCAGCAGTCCCAGACAGGGGGTAGGCCTGATCGATGGCTACACCTTC. Its protein product is CASSPRQGVGLIDGYTF.

This chain uses TRBV4-1 with TRBJ2-7; D remains ambiguous. V lost 0 bases and J 6 bases, leaving 18 bases between the germline ends. The CDR3 length is 16 residues. The germline V gene has CDR1 MGHRA and CDR2 YSYEKL. CDR3 sequence (DNA): TGCGCCAGCAGCCAAGATAATGCTAGACTGGTATCCGAGCAGTACTTC. The encoded protein is CASSQDNARLVSEQYF.

This clone was counted only a few times. V usage is TRBV5-1 and J usage is TRBJ2-1; a weak D match, TRBD2 (6 bases). The CDR3 totals 14 residues. Trimming cost V 4 bases and J 3 bases, with 11 bases left between them. In germline, CDR1 is SGHRS, CDR2 YFSETQ. Here the CDR3 reads CASSLGRSYNEQFF. The CDR3 DNA follows: TGCGCCAGCAGCCTGGGGAGGAGCTACAATGAGCAGTTCTTC.

V gene TRBV4-1 combines with J gene TRBJ2-2, with 10 bases aligning to TRBD1. The CDR3 consists of 20 residues. The V gene end was trimmed by 0 bases and the J gene end by 4 bases; junction bases not matched to a gene: 14. Germline-derived CDR1 and CDR2 are MGHRA and YSYEKL. The chain's CDR3 is CASSQERRDRGPTGTGELFF. In nucleotides, the CDR3 is TGCGCCAGCAGCCAAGAAAGAAGGGACAGGGGACCTACAGGCACCGGGGAGCTGTTTTTT.

The genes are TRBV7-8 and TRBJ2-6, with D perhaps matching TRBD1 or TRBD2 (6 bases each). Per the germline V gene, CDR1 is SGHVS and CDR2 is FQNEAQ. This CDR3 has 17 residues. The V end lost 1 base, the J end lost 3 bases, and 13 bases lay between the germline ends. This CDR3 is CASSLVFRGLGANVLTF. The CDR3 DNA reads as TGTGCCAGCAGCTTAGTTTTCCGGGGGCTTGGGGCCAACGTCCTGACTTTC.

V gene TRBV21-1 combines with J gene TRBJ1-1. TRBV21-1 is given as a pseudogene. The CDR3 covers 8 residues. The CDR3: CGGTEAFF. DNA for the CDR3: TGTGGAGGCACTGAAGCTTTCTTT.

In its sample, this clone was seen once. The chain combines TRBV27 with TRBJ1-2, with a possible D match to TRBD1 (6 bases). The CDR3 runs to 14 residues. CDR1 is MNHEY and CDR2 is SMNVEV in the germline V gene (reference sequence). Trimming took off 6 bases at V and 7 bases at J, with 18 bases between the two ends. The CDR3 region is CASSHWGAESGYTF. The CDR3 region has the DNA TGTGCCAGCAGCCATTGGGGGGCTGAGAGTGGCTACACCTTC.

This clone was counted once. J is TRBJ2-7 and V is TRBV7-8; 7 bases match TRBD1. The junction had 3 bases not matched to a gene; V was cut back by 5 bases and J by 2 bases. The CDR3 loop spans 13 amino acids. CDR1 is SGHVS, CDR2 FQNEAQ, per germline. The CDR3 sequence: CASSIGGPYEQYF. The CDR3 DNA follows: TGTGCCAGCAGCATAGGGGGCCCCTACGAGCAGTACTTC.

The CDR3 here is CASSYNQGTTEAFF. DNA of the CDR3: TGTGCCAGCAGCTATAATCAGGGAACCACTGAAGCTTTCTTT. The chain has TRBV6-2 or TRBV6-3 and TRBJ1-1, with a tentative D call TRBD1 (5 bases). Looked up from germline, CDR1 is MNHEY and CDR2 is SVGEGT. There are 14 residues in the CDR3. The germline V and J ends were trimmed by 6 bases and 4 bases, with 15 bases remaining between them.

This sequence joins TRBV24-1 and TRBJ2-7, with 9 bases that match TRBD1. The CDR3 runs 15 residues. The germline V gene encodes CDR1 KGHDR and CDR2 SFDVKD. J gave up 5 bases and V 3 bases, and 7 bases lay outside the gene matches. CDR3 sequence reads: CATSDSRDRDHEQYF. CDR3 in DNA: TGTGCCACCAGTGATAGCCGGGACAGGGACCACGAGCAGTACTTC.

This clone was picked up one time. V gene TRBV4-3 combines with J gene TRBJ1-2; 8 nucleotides align to TRBD1. Germline trimming cut 0 bases from V and 3 bases from J; bases unmatched to any gene: 3. In germline, CDR1 is LGHNA, CDR2 YSLEER. This CDR3 has 15 residues. CDR3 in amino acids: CASSQDLDRDYGYTF. The CDR3 coding sequence is TGCGCCAGCAGCCAAGATCTGGACAGGGACTATGGCTACACCTTC.